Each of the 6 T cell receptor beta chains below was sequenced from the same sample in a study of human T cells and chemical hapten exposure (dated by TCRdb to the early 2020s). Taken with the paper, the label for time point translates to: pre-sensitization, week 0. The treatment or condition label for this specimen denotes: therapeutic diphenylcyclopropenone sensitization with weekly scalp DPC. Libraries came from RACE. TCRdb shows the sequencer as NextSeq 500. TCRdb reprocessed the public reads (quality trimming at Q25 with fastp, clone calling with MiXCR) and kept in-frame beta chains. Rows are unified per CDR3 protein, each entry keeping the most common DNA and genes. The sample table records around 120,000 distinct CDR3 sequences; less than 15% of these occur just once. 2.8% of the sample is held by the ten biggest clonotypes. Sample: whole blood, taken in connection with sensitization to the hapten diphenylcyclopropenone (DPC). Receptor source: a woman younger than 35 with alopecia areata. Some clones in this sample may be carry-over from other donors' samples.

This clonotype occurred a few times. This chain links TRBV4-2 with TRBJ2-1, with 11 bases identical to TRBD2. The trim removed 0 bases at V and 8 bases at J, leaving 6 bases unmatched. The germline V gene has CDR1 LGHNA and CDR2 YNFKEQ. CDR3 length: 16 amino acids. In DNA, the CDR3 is TGTGCCAGCAGCCAAGAGCTAGCGGGGGGATTCTATGAGCAGTTCTTC. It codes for CASSQELAGGFYEQFF.

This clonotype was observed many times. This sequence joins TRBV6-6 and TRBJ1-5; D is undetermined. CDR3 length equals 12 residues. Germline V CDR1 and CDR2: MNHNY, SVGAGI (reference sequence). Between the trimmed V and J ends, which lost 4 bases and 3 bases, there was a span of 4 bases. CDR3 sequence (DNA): TGTGCCAGCAGTTTCCACAATCAGCCCCAGCATTTT. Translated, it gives CASSFHNQPQHF.

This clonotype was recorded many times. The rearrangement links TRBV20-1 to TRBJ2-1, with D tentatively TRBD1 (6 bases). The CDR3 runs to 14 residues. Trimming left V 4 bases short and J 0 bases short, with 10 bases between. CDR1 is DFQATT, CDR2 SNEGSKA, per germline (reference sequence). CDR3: CSATGVSSYNEQFF. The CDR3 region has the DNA TGCAGTGCTACAGGGGTTAGCTCCTACAATGAGCAGTTCTTC.

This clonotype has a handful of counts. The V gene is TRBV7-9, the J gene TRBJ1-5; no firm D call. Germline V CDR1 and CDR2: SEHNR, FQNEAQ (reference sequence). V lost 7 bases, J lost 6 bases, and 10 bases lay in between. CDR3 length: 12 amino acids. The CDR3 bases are TGTGCCAGCACCGTCGGAGGTCAGCCCCAGCATTTT. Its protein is CASTVGGQPQHF.

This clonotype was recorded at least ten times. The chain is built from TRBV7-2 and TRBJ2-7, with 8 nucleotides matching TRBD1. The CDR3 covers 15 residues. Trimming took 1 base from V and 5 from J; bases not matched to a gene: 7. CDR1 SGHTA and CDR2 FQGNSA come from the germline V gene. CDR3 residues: CASSLGPTGAHEQYF. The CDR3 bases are TGTGCCAGCAGCTTAGGGCCGACAGGGGCCCACGAGCAGTACTTC.

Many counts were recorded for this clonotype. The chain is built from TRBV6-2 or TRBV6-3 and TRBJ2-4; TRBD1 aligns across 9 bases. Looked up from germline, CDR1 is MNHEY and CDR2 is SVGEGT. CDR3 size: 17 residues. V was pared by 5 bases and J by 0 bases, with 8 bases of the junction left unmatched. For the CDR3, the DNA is TGTGCCAGCAGTGGACAGGGGAGGTTGTTAGCCAAAAACATTCAGTACTTC. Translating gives CASSGQGRLLAKNIQYF.